Below, 7 T cell receptor beta chains from the same sample are listed, as sequenced in a study of human T cells and chemical hapten exposure. TCRdb reprocessed the RACE reads via MiXCR and lists one record per CDR3 protein. This sample has just under 350,000 distinct CDR3 sequences, with around 6.9% found just once. Indicated time point: patch test 1, 2 weeks after DPC sensitization. As to treatment: therapeutic diphenylcyclopropenone sensitization with weekly scalp DPC. The input for sequencing was whole blood, taken in connection with sensitization to the hapten diphenylcyclopropenone (DPC). Receptors were obtained from a woman aged 18 to 35 with alopecia areata. Some clones in this sample may be carry-over from other donors' samples.

This clonotype was detected ten times or more. This chain connects TRBV12-3 or TRBV12-4 to TRBJ1-1; D remains unclear. The V end was cut by 7 bases, the J end by 3 bases, with 12 bases between. The CDR3 sequence is 13 residues long. The CDR3 reads CASTPNRDTEAFF. The CDR3 bases are TGTGCCAGCACCCCTAATCGAGACACTGAAGCTTTCTTT.

This chain joins TRBV7-8 and TRBJ1-4; D might be TRBD1 (6 bases). Trimming took 0 bases from V and 4 from J, leaving 9 bases between them. This CDR3 spans 15 amino acids. CDR1 and CDR2 from the germline V gene are SGHVS and FQNEAQ. This CDR3 reads CASSLAGTSNEKLFF. The CDR3 DNA is TGTGCCAGCAGCTTAGCGGGGACAAGTAATGAAAAACTGTTTTTT.

This chain links TRBV6-5 with TRBJ2-7, with 8 bases fitting TRBD1. Germline assignment: CDR1 MNHEY and CDR2 SVGAGI. The V and J ends lost 8 bases and 6 bases, in that order; junction bases with no gene match: 12. CDR3 length: 14 amino acids. The CDR3 sequence is CASRLQDRGGEQYF. DNA for the CDR3: TGTGCCAGCCGCCTACAAGACAGGGGAGGCGAGCAGTACTTC.

The table lists this clonotype with many counts. This rearrangement joins TRBV7-2 to TRBJ2-3, with 10 nucleotides matching TRBD2. Trimming at V came to 7 bases and at J to 5 bases, leaving 6 bases not matched to a gene. CDR1 is SGHTA, CDR2 FQGNSA, per germline. This CDR3 is built from 14 residues. CDR3: CASTTLAGEDTQYF. DNA of the CDR3: TGTGCCAGCACCACCCTAGCGGGGGAAGATACGCAGTATTTT.

This clonotype came up a few times. This sequence joins TRBV28 and TRBJ2-3; 11 nucleotides align to TRBD2. The CDR3 length is 18 residues. Germline V gene sequence: CDR1 MDHEN, CDR2 SYDVKM. The junction had 18 bases not matched to a gene; V was cut back by 5 bases and J by 8 bases. The CDR3 sequence is CASSPLLAGGPNWGTQYF. Here the CDR3 DNA reads TGTGCCAGCAGTCCCTTGCTAGCGGGGGGTCCAAATTGGGGTACGCAGTATTTT.

This clonotype was counted many times. The CDR3 sequence: CASSLVGQQSTDTQYF. In DNA, the CDR3 is TGTGCCAGCAGCTTAGTAGGCCAACAAAGCACAGATACGCAGTATTTT. V usage is TRBV13 and J usage is TRBJ2-3; no reliable D call. Deletions cut 1 base from V and 0 bases from J, with 11 bases between. Germline CDR1 PRHDT, CDR2 FYEKMQ (reference sequence). The CDR3 has 16 residues.

The chain employs TRBV6-5 and TRBJ1-2; 7 bases are a match to TRBD1. Germline lookup yields CDR1 MNHEY and CDR2 SVGAGI. The CDR3 length is 15 residues. V was pared by 7 bases and J by 0 bases, with 8 bases of the junction left unmatched. DNA of the CDR3: TGTGCCAGCATTAGGGGGCCTGGAGCTAACTATGGCTACACCTTC. The encoded protein is CASIRGPGANYGYTF.